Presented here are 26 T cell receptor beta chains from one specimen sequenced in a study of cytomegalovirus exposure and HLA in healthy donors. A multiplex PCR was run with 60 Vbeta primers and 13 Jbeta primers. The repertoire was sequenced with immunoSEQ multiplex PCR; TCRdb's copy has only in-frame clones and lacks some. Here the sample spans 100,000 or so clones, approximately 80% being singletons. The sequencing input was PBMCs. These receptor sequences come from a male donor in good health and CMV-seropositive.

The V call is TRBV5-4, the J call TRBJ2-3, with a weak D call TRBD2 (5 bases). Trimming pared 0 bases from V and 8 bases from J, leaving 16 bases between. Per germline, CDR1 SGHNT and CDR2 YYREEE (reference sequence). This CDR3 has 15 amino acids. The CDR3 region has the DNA TGTGCCAGCAGCTTGGGGACTCCCTTGGTTGGTACGCAGTATTTT. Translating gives CASSLGTPLVGTQYF.

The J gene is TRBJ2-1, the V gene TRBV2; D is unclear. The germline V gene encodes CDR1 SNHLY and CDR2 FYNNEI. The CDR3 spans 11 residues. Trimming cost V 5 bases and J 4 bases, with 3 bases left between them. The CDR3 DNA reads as TGTGCCAGCAGTCTTTACAATGAGCAGTTCTTC. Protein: CASSLYNEQFF.

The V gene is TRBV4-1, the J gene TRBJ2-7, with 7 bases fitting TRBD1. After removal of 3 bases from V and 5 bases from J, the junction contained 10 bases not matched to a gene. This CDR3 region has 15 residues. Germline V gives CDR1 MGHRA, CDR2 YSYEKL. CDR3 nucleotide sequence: TGCGCCAGCAGCCACATCGGGAACAGGGGCCACGAGCAGTACTTC. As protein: CASSHIGNRGHEQYF.

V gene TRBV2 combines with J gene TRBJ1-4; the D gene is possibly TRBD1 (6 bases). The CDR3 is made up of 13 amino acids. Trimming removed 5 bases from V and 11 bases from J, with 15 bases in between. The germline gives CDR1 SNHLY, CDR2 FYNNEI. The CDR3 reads CASSMGGALKLFF. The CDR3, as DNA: TGTGCCAGCAGTATGGGGGGGGCGTTGAAACTGTTTTTT.

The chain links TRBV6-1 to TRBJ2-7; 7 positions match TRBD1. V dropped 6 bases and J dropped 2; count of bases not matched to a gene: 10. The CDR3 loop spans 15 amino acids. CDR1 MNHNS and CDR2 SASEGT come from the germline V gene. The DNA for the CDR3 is TGTGCCAGCAGCCCCGGACAGGCCCGACCCTACGAGCAGTACTTC. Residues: CASSPGQARPYEQYF.

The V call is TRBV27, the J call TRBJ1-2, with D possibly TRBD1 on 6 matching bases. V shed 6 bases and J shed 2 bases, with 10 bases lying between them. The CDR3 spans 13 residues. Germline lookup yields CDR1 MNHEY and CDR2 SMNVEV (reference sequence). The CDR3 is CASRLGQNYGYTF. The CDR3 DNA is TGTGCCAGCAGATTAGGACAGAACTATGGCTACACCTTC.

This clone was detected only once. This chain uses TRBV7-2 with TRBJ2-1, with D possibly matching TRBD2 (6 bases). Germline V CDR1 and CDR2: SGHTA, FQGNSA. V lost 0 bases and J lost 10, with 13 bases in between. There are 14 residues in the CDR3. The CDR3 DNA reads TGTGCCAGCAGCTTAGCGCTAGTGGGGGGAGAGCAGTTCTTC. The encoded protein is CASSLALVGGEQFF.

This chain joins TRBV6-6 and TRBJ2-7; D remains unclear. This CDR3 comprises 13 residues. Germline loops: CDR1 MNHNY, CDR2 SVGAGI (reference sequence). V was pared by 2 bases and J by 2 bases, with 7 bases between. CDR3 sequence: CASSYLRPYEQYF. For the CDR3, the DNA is TGTGCCAGCAGTTACCTGCGGCCCTACGAGCAGTACTTC.

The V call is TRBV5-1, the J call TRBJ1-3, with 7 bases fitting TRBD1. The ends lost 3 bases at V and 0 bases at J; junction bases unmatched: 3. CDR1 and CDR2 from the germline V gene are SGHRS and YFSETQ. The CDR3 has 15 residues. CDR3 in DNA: TGCGCCAGCAGCTCGTCAGGGGGCTCTGGAAACACCATATATTTT. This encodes CASSSSGGSGNTIYF. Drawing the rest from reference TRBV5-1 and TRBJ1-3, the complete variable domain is KAGVTQTPRYLIKTRGQQVTLSCSPISGHRSVSWYQQTPGQGLQFLFEYFSETQRNKGNFPGRFSGRQFSNSRSEMNVSTLELGDSALYLCASSSSGGSGNTIYFGEGSWLTVV.

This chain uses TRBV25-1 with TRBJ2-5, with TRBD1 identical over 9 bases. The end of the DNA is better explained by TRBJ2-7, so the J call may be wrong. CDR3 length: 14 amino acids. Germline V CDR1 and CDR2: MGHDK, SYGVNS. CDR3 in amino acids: CASSAGQGIYEQYF. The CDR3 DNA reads TGTGCCAGCAGTGCCGGACAGGGGATTTACGAGCAGTACTTC.

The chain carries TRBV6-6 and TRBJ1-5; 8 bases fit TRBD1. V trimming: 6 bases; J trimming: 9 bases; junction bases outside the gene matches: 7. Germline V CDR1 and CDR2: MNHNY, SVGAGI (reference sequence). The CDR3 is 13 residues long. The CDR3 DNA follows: TGTGCCAGCAGACTGGACAGGGCCAGGCCCCAGCATTTT. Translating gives CASRLDRARPQHF.

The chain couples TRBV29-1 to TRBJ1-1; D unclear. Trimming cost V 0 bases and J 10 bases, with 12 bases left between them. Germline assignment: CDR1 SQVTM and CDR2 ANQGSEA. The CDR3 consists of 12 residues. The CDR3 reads CSVEDPGLGAFF. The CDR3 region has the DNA TGCAGCGTTGAAGATCCCGGGTTGGGAGCTTTCTTT.

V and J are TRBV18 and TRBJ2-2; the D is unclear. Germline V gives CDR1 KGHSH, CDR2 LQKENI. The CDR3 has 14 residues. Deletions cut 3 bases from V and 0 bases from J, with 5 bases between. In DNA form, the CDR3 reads TGTGCCAGCTCACCCACTACGAACACCGGGGAGCTGTTTTTT. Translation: CASSPTTNTGELFF.

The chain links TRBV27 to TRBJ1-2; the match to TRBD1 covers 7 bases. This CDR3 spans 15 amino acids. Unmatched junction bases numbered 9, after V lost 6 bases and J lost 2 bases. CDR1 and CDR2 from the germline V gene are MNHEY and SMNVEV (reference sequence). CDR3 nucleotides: TGTGCCAGCAGGCTCACAGGGGCGGTGAACTATGGCTACACCTTC. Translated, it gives CASRLTGAVNYGYTF.

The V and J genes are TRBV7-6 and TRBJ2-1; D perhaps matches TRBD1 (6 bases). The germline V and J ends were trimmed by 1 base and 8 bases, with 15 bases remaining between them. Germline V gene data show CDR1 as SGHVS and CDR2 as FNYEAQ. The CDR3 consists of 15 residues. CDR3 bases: TGTGCCAGCAGCTTAGACAGGGAATTACCTGATGAGCAGTTCTTC. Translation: CASSLDRELPDEQFF.

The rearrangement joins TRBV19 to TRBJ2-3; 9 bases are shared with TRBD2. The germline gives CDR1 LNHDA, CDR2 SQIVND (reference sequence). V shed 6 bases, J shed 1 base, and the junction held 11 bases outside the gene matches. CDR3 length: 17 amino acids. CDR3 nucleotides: TGTGCCAGTAGGATCAGCGGGAGGAGCTCTGGCACAGATACGCAGTATTTT. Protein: CASRISGRSSGTDTQYF.

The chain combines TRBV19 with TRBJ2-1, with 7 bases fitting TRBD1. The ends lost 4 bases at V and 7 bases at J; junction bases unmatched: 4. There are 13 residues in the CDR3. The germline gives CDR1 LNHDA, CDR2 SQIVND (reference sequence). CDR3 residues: CASSRDRENEQFF. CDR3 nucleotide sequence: TGTGCCAGTAGTAGAGACAGGGAAAATGAGCAGTTCTTC.

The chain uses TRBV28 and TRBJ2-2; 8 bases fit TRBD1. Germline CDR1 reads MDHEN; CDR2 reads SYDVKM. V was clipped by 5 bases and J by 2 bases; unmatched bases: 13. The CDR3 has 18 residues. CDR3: CASSLGTGQLLNTGELFF. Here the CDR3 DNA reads TGTGCCAGCAGTCTAGGGACAGGACAACTACTAAACACCGGGGAGCTGTTTTTT.

CDR3 amino acids: CASSPPLAGAQETQYF. In DNA form, the CDR3 reads TGTGCCAGCTCACCACCCCTAGCGGGAGCCCAAGAGACCCAGTACTTC. The chain carries TRBV18 and TRBJ2-5; 10 positions match TRBD2. The J segment lost 1 base and the V segment lost 0 bases, leaving 2 bases of the junction unmatched. The germline CDR1 and CDR2 sequences are KGHSH and LQKENI. This CDR3 region has 16 residues.

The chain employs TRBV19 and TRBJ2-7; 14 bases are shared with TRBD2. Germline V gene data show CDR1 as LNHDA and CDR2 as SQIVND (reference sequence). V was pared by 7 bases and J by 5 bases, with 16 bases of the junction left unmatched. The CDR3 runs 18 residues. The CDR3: CASIRTSGRKALSDEQYF. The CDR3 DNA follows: TGTGCCAGTATCCGGACTAGCGGGAGGAAGGCGCTAAGCGACGAGCAGTACTTC.

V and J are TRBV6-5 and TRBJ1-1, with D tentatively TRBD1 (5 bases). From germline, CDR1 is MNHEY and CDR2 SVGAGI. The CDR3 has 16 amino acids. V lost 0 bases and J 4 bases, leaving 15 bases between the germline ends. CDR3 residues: CASSYSGRGSGTEAFF. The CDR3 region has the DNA TGTGCCAGCAGTTACTCTGGGAGGGGAAGCGGCACTGAAGCTTTCTTT.

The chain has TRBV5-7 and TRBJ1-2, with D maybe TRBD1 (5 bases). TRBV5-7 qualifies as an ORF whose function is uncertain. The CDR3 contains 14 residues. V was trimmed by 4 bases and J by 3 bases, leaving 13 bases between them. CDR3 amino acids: CASSLQGVDYGYTF. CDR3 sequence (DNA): TGTGCCAGCAGCCTGCAAGGGGTGGACTATGGCTACACCTTC.

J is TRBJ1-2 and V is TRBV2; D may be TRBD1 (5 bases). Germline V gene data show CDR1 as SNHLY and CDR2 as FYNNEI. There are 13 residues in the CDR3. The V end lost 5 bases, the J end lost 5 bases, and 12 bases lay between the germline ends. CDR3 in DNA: TGTGCCAGCAGTTTGACAGAGGAGTATGGCTACACCTTC. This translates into CASSLTEEYGYTF.

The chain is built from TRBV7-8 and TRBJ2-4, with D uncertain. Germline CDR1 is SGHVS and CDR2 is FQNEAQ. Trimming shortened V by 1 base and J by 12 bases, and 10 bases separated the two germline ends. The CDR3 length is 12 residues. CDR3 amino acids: CASSLVQSYQYF. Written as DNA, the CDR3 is TGTGCCAGCAGCTTAGTACAGTCCTATCAGTACTTC.

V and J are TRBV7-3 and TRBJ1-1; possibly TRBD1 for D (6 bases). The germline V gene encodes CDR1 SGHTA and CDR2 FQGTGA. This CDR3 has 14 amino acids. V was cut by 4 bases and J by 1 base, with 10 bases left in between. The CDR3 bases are TGTGCCAGCAGCTGGGGACACGGGAACACTGAAGCTTTCTTT. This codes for CASSWGHGNTEAFF.

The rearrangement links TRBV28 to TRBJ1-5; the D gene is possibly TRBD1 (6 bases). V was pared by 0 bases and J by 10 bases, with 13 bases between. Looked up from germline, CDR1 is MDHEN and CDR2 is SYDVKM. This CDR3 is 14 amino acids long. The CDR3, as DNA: TGTGCCAGCAGTTTATGGCAGGGGACCGAACCCCAGCATTTT. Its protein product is CASSLWQGTEPQHF.